This TCR beta chain was recorded in a study of T cell repertoires in cytomegalovirus infection. Study-level background: Both recently identified HLA-C-restricted and well-studied HLA-B-restricted CMV epitopes were used in the study. Public TCR beta signatures provided an indication of both CMV infection and a matching HLA type.

This clonotype was recorded a few times. Its antigen is as yet unknown. Germline V gene sequence: CDR1 SNHLY, CDR2 FYNNEI. CDR3 length: 12 amino acids. V lost 3 bases and J lost 6, with 9 bases in between. Study results and limitations: Cumulative public TCR beta family frequency identified carriers of CMV plus the relevant HLA. Dominating the ex vivo response were TCR beta clonotypes that were CMV-specific and HLA-C-restricted.

Each CDR3 protein is one row after TCRdb ran MiXCR on the reads. Here the sample spans roughly 990,000 distinct CDR3 sequences, around 32% being singletons. The genes are TRBV2 and TRBJ2-7, with unresolved D. Source: cultured CD8+ T cells from PBMCs, taken from culture after CMV antigen stimulation. The TCR was taken from a human donor in good health (CMV status not recorded). Some clones in this sample may be carry-over from other donors' samples. The CDR3 region has the DNA TGTGCCAGCAGTGAGGTTTGGGGCGAGCAGTACGTC. Translating gives CASSEVWGEQYV.